The clone carrying this T cell receptor (beta chain) was observed at least ten times. The sample holds other DNA sequences that translate to the same CDR3. This sample is part of a study of radiation and T cells in renal cell carcinoma. The CDR3 has 12 residues. The V end lost 3 bases, the J end lost 1 base, and 6 bases lay between the germline ends. CDR1 and CDR2 (germline): GTSNPN, SVGIG (reference sequence). Sequenced by immunoSEQ multiplex PCR; TCRdb stores in-frame clones only, minus some. The profile shows roughly 100,000 clones, about 79% of them singletons. Time point specified: blood 4 weeks post-SBRT, at nephrectomy. Treatment reported: 15 Gy SBRT to primary tumor, nephrectomy 4 weeks later. Nephrectomy followed 15 Gy stereotactic body radiation by 4 weeks. The tumor was a clear cell renal cell carcinoma.

The TCR originated in a man in his 60s with renal cell carcinoma. The specimen comprised blood, sampled from a patient whose treatment included radiotherapy and nephrectomy. J is TRBJ1-1 and V is TRBV30; D is ambiguous. CDR3 coding DNA: TGTGCCTGGAGCGACGGGAACACTGAAGCTTTCTTT. Protein: CAWSDGNTEAFF. The variable domain in full, completed from reference TRBV30 and TRBJ1-1, reads SQTIHQWPATLVQPVGSPLSLECTVEGTSNPNLYWYRQAAGRGLQLLFYSVGIGQISSEVPQNLSASRPQDRQFILSSKKLLLSDSGFYLCAWSDGNTEAFFGQGTRLTVV.